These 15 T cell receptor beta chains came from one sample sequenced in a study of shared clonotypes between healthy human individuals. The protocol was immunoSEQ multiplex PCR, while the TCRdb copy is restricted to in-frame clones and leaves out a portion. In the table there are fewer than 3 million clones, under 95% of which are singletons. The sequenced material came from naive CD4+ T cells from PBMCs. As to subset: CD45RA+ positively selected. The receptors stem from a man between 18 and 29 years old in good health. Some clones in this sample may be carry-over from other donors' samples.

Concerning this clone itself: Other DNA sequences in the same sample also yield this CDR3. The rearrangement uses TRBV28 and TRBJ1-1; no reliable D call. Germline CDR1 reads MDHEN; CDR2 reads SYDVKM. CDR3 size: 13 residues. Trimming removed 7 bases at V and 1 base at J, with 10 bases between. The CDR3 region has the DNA TGTGCCAGCACCCTAGGTGGGAACACTGAAGCTTTCTTT. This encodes CASTLGGNTEAFF. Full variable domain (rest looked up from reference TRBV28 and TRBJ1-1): DVKVTQSSRYLVKRTGEKVFLECVQDMDHENMFWYRQDPGLGLRLIYFSYDVKMKEKGDIPEGYSVSREKKERFSLILESASTNQTSMYLCASTLGGNTEAFFGQGTRLTVV.

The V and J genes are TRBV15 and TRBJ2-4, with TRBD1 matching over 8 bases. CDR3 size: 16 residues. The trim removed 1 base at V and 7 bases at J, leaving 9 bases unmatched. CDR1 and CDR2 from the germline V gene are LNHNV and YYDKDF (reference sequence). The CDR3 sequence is CATSRGGGQGRNIQYF. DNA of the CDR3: TGTGCCACCAGCAGAGGGGGAGGACAGGGTCGCAACATTCAGTACTTC.

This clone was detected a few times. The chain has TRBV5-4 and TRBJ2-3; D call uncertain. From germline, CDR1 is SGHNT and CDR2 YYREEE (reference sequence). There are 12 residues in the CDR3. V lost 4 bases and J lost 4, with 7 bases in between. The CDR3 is CASSPSADTQYF. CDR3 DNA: TGTGCCAGCAGCCCCTCAGCAGATACGCAGTATTTT.

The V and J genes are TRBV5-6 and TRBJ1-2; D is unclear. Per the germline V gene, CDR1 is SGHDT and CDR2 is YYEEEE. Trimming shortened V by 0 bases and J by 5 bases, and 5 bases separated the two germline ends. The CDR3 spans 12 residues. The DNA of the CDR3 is TGTGCCAGCAGCTTGGATGCGTATGGCTACACCTTC. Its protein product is CASSLDAYGYTF.

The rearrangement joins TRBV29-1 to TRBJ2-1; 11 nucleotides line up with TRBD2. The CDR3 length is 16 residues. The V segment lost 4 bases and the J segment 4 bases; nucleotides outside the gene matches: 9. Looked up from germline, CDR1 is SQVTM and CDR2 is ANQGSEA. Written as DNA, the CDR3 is TGCAGCGTTGGGGGGGTAGCGGGAGGGATGTACAATGAGCAGTTCTTC. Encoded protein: CSVGGVAGGMYNEQFF.

The CDR3 nucleotides read TGTGCCAGCAGCCCAGGGACTCAAGAGACCCAGTACTTC. Protein product: CASSPGTQETQYF. The rearrangement links TRBV7-9 to TRBJ2-5, with D tentatively TRBD2 (6 bases). The CDR3 runs 13 residues. Germline V CDR1 and CDR2: SEHNR, FQNEAQ (reference sequence). The germline V and J ends were trimmed by 5 bases and 2 bases, with 9 bases remaining between them.

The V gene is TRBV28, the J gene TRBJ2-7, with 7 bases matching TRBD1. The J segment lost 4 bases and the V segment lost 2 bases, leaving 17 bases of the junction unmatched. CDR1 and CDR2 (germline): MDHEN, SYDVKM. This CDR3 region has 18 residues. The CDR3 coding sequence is TGTGCCAGCAGTTTAGGAGCTGGTTGGGACAGAAAGACGTACGAGCAGTACTTC. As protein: CASSLGAGWDRKTYEQYF.

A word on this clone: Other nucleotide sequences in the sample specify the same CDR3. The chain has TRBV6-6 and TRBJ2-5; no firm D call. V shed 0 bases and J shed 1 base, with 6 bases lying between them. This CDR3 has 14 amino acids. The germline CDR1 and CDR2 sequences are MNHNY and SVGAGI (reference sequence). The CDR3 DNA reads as TGTGCCAGCAGTTACTCGGGCAGCCAAGAGACCCAGTACTTC. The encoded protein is CASSYSGSQETQYF.

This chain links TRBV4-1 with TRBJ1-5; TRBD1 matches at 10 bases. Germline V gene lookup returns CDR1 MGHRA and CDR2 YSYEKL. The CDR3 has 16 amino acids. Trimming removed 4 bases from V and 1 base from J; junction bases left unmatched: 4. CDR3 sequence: CASSPGDRGSNQPQHF. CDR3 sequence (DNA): TGCGCCAGCAGCCCTGGGGACAGGGGAAGCAATCAGCCCCAGCATTTT.

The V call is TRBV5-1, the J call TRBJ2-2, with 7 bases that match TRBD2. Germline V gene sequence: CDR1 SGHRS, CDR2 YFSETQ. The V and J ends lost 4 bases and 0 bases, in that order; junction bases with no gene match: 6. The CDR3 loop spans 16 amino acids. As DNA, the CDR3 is TGCGCCAGCAGCGATATAGCGGGCTCGAACACCGGGGAGCTGTTTTTT. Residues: CASSDIAGSNTGELFF.

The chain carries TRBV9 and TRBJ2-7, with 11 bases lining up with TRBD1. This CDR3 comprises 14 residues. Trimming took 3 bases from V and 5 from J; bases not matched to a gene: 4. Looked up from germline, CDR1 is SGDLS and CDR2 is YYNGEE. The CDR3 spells CASSGRGQGDEQYF. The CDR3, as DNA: TGTGCCAGCAGCGGTCGGGGACAGGGGGACGAGCAGTACTTC.

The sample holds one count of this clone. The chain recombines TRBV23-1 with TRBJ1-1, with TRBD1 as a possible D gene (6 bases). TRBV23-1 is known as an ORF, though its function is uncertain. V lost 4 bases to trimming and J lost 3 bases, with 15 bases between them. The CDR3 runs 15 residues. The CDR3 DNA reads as TGCGCCAGCAGTCCCCCACGGGGGGCGGACACTGAAGCTTTCTTT. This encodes CASSPPRGADTEAFF.

DNA of the CDR3: TGTGCCACCCTCTTCGGTACAGATACGCAGTATTTT. This gives the protein CATLFGTDTQYF. The chain couples TRBV28 to TRBJ2-3, with unresolved D. V was pared by 10 bases and J by 3 bases, with 11 bases between. The CDR3 contains 12 residues. Germline V gene lookup returns CDR1 MDHEN and CDR2 SYDVKM.

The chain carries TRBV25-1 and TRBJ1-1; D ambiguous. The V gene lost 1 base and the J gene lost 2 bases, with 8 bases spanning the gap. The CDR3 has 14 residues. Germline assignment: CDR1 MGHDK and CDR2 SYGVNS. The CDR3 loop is CASSESRDNTEAFF. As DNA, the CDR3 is TGTGCCAGCAGTGAATCTCGAGATAACACTGAAGCTTTCTTT.

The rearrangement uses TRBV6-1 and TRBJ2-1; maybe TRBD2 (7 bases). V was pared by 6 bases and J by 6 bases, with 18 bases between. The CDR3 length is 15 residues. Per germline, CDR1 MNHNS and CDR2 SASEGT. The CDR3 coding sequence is TGTGCCAGCAGACCACAGGGACTATCACCCAATGAGCAGTTCTTC. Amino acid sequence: CASRPQGLSPNEQFF.